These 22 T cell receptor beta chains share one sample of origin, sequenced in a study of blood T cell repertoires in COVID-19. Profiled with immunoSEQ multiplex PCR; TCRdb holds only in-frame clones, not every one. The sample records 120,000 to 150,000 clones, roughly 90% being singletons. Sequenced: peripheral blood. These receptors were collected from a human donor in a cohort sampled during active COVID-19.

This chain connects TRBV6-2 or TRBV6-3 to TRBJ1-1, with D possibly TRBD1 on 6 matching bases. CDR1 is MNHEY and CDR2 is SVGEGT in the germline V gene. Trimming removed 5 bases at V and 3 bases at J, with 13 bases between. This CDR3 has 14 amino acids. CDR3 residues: CASSRAGVDTEAFF. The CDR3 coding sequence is TGTGCCAGCAGTAGGGCAGGGGTTGACACTGAAGCTTTCTTT.

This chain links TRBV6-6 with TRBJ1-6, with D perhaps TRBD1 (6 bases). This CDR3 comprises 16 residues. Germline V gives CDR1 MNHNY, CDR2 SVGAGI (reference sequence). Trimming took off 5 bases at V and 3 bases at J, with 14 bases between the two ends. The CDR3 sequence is CASSAGTSGYNSPLHF. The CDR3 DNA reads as TGTGCCAGCAGTGCCGGGACATCAGGCTATAATTCACCCCTCCACTTT.

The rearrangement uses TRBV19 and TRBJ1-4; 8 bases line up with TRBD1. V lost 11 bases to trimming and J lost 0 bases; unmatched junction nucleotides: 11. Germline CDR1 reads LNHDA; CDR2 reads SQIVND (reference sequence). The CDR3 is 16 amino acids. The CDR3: CASKGQGGATNEKLFF. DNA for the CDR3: TGTGCCTCAAAAGGACAGGGCGGCGCAACTAATGAAAAACTGTTTTTT.

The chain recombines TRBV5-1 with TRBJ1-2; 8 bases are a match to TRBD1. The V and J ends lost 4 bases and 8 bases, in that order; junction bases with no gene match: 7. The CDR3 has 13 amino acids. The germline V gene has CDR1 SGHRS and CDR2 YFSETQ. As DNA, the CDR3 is TGCGCCAGCAGCACGGCAGGGGGCGACGGCTACACCTTC. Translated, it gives CASSTAGGDGYTF.

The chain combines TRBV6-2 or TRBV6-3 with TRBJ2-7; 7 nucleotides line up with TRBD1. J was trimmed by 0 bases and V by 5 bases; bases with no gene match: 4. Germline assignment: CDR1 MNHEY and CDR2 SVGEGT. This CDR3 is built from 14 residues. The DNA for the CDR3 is TGTGCCAGCAGTCTGACAGGGTCCTCCTACGAGCAGTACTTC. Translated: CASSLTGSSYEQYF.

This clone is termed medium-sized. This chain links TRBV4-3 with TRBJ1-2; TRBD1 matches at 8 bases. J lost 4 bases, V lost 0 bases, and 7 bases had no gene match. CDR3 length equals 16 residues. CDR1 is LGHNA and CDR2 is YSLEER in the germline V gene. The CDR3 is CASSQDSSGGSYGYTF. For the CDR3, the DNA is TGCGCCAGCAGCCAAGATTCTTCAGGGGGCAGCTATGGCTACACCTTC.

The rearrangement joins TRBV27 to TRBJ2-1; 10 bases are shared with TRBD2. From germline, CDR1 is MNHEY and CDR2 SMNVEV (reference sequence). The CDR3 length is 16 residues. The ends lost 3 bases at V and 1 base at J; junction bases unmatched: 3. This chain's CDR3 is CASSLGSGGSYNEQFF. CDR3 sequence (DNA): TGTGCCAGCAGTTTGGGTAGCGGGGGGTCCTACAATGAGCAGTTCTTC.

DNA for the CDR3: TGTGCCAGCACGGGGGTTGGCAATCAGCCCCAGCATTTT. Translated, it gives CASTGVGNQPQHF. The chain links TRBV2 to TRBJ1-5; D is perhaps TRBD1 (5 bases). The CDR3 has 13 residues. Trimming removed 7 bases at V and 2 bases at J, with 9 bases between. The germline gives CDR1 SNHLY, CDR2 FYNNEI.

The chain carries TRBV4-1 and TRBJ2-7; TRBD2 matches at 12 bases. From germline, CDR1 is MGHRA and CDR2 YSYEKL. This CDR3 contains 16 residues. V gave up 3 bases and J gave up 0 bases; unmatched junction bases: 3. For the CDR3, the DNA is TGCGCCAGCAGCCAGGCTAGCGGGGGGGCCTCCTACGAGCAGTACTTC. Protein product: CASSQASGGASYEQYF.

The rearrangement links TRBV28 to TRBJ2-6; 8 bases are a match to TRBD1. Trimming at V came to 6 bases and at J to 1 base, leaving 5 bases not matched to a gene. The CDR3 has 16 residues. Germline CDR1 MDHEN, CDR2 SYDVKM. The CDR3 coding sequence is TGTGCCAGCAGCTCAGGGGGCGCGTCTGGGGCCAACGTCCTGACTTTC. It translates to CASSSGGASGANVLTF.

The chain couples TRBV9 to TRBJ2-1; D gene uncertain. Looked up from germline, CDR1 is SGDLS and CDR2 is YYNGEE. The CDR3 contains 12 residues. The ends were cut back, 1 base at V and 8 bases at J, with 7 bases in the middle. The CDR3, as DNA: TGTGCCAGCAGCGTACGAGGTGATGAGCAGTTCTTC. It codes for CASSVRGDEQFF.

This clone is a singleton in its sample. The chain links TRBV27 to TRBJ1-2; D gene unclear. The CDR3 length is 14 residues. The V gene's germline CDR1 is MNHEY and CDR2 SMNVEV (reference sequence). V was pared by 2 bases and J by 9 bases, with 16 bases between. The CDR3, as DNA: TGTGCCAGCAGTTTAGGTGCGGAGTATACGAGCTACACCTTC. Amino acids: CASSLGAEYTSYTF.

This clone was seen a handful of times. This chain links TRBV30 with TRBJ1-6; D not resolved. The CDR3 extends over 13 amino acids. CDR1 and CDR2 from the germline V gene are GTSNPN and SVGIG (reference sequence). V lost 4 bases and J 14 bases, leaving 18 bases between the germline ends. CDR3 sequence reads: CAWNSRNNWALHF. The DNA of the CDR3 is TGTGCCTGGAACAGCCGCAATAATTGGGCCCTCCACTTT.

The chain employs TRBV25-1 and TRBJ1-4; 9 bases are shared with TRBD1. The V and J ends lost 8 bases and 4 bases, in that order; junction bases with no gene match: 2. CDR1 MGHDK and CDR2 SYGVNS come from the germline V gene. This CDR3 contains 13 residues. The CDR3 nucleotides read TGTGCCAGCCCGGGACAGGGTAATGAAAAACTGTTTTTT. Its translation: CASPGQGNEKLFF.

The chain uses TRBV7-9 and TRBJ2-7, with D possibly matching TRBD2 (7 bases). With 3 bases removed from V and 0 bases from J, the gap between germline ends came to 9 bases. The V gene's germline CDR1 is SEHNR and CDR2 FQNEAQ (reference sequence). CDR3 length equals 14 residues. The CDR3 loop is CASSLGGPSYEQYF. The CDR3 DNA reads TGTGCCAGCAGCTTGGGGGGGCCCTCCTACGAGCAGTACTTC.

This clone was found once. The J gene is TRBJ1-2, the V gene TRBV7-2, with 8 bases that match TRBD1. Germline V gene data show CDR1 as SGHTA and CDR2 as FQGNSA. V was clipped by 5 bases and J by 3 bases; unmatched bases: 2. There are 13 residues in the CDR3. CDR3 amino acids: CASSRDRYYGYTF. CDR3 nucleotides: TGTGCCAGCAGCCGGGACAGGTACTATGGCTACACCTTC.

The CDR3 is CASSLVLAAEQYF. In nucleotides, the CDR3 is TGTGCCAGCAGCTTGGTACTAGCGGCTGAGCAGTACTTC. V gene TRBV5-6 combines with J gene TRBJ2-7; TRBD2 agrees at 8 bases. In germline, CDR1 is SGHDT, CDR2 YYEEEE. J lost 7 bases, V lost 0 bases, and 3 bases had no gene match. There are 13 residues in the CDR3.

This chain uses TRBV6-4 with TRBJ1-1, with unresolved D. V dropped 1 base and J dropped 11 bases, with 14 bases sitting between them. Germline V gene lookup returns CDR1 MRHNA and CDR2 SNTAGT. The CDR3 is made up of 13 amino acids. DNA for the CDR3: TGTGCCAGCAGTGACTTTCACGGAGGTAGGGCTTTCTTT. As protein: CASSDFHGGRAFF.

The CDR3 nucleotides read TGCAGCGTTCGGGACAGGCGGACCTACGAGCAGTACTTC. Translated: CSVRDRRTYEQYF. V gene TRBV29-1 combines with J gene TRBJ2-7; TRBD1 matches 8 bases. V shed 5 bases and J 2 bases; nucleotides not matched to a gene: 5. Germline V gene sequence: CDR1 SQVTM, CDR2 ANQGSEA. CDR3 size: 13 residues.

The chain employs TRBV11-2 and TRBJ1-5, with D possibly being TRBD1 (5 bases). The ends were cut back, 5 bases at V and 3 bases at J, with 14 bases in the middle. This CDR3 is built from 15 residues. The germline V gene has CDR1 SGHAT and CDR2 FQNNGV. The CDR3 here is CASSRGEFPNQPQHF. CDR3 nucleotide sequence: TGTGCCAGCAGCCGGGGGGAGTTCCCCAATCAGCCCCAGCATTTT.

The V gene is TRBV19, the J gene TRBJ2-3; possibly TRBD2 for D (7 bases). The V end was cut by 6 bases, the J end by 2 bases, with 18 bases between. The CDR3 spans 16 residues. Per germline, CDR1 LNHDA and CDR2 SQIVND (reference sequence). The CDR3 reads CASSRRGAGNTDTQYF. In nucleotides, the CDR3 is TGTGCCAGTAGCCGCCGGGGGGCCGGGAACACAGATACGCAGTATTTT.

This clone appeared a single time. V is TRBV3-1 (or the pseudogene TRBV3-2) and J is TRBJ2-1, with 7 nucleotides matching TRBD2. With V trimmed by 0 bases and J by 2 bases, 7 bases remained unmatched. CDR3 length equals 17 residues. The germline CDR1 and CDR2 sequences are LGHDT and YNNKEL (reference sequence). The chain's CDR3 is CASSQDLGEGPYNEQFF. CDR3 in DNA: TGTGCCAGCAGCCAAGATCTGGGGGAGGGCCCCTACAATGAGCAGTTCTTC.